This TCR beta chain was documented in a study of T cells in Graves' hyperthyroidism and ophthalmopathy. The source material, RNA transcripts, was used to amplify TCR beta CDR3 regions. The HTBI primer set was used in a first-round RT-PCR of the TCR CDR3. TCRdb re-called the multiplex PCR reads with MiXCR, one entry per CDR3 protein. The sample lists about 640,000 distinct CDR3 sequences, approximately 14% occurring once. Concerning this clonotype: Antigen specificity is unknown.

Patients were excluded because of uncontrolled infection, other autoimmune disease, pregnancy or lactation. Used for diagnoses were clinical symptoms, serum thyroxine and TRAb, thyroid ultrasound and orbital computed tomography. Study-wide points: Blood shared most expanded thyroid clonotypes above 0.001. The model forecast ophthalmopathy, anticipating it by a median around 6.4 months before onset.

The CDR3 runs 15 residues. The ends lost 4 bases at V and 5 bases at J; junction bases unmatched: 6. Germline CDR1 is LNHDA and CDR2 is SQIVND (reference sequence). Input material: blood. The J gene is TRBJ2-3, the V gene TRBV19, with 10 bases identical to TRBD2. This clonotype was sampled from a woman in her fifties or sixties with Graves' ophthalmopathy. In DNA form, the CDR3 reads TGTGCCAGTAGTAGGGGACTAGCGACGAAAGATACGCAGTATTTT. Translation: CASSRGLATKDTQYF.